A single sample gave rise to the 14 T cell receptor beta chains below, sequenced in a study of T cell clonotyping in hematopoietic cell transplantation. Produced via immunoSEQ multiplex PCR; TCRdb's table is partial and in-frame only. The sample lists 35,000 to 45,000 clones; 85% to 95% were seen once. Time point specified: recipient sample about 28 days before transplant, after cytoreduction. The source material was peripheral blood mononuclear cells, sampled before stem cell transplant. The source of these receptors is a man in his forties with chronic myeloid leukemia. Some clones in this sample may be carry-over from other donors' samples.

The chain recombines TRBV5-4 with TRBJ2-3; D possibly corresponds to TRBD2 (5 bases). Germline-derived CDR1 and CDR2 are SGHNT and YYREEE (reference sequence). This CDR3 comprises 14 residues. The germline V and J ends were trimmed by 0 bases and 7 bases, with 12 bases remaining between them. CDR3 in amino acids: CASSLDGVLNTQYF. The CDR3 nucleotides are TGTGCCAGCAGCTTGGACGGGGTCTTGAATACGCAGTATTTT.

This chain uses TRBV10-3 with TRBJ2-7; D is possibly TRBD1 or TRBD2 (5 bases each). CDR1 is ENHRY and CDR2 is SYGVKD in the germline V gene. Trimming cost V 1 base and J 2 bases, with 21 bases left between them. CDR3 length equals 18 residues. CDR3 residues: CAISEYRGAARSTYEQYF. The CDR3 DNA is TGTGCCATCAGTGAGTACCGAGGGGCCGCGCGATCAACCTACGAGCAGTACTTC.

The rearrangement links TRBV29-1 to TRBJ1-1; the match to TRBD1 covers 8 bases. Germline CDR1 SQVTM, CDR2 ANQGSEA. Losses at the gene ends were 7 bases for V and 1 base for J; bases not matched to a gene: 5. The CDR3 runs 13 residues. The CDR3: CSEGQAKNTEAFF. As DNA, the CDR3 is TGCAGCGAGGGACAGGCCAAGAACACTGAAGCTTTCTTT.

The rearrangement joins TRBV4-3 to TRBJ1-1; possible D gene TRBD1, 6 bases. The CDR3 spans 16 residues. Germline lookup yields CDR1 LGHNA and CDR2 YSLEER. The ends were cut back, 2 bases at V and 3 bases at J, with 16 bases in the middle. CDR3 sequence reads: CASSQFGDGGDTEAFF. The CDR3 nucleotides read TGCGCCAGCAGCCAATTCGGAGACGGGGGCGACACTGAAGCTTTCTTT.

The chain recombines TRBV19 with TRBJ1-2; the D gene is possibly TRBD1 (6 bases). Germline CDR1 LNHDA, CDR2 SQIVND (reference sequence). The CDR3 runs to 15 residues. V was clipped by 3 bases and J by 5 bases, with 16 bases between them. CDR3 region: CASSISRGVQYGYTF. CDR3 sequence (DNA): TGTGCCAGTAGTATTTCAAGGGGGGTGCAATATGGCTACACCTTC.

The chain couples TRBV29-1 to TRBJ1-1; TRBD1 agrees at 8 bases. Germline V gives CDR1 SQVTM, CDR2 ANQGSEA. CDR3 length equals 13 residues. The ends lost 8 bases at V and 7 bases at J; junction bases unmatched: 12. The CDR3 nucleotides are TGCAGCCTATGGGACAGGAAAGTTAGTGAAGCTTTCTTT. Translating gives CSLWDRKVSEAFF.

CDR3 in amino acids: CASSQREVPLHF. The CDR3 coding sequence is TGCGCCAGCAGCCAAAGGGAAGTTCCCCTCCACTTT. The rearrangement links TRBV4-1 to TRBJ1-6; no definite D call. The CDR3 spans 12 residues. CDR1 is MGHRA, CDR2 YSYEKL, per germline. V was cut by 2 bases and J by 13 bases, with 9 bases left in between.

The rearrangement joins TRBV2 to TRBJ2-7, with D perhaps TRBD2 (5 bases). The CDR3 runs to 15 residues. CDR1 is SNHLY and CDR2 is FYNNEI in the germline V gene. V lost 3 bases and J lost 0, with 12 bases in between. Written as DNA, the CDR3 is TGTGCCAGCAGTGACATGGACTCCAGCTCCTACGAGCAGTACTTC. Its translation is CASSDMDSSSYEQYF.

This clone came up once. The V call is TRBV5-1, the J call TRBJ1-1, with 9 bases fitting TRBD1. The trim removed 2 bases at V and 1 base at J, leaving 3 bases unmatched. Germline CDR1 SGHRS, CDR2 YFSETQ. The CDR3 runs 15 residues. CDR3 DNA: TGCGCCAGCAGCTTACAGGGGGCGAGGAACACTGAAGCTTTCTTT. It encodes CASSLQGARNTEAFF.

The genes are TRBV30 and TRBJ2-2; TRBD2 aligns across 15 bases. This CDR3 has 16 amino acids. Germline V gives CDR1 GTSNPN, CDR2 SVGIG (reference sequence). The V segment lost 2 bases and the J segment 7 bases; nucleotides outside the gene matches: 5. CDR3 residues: CAWSTGLAGGRGELFF. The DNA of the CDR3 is TGTGCCTGGAGTACGGGACTAGCGGGGGGTCGCGGGGAGCTGTTTTTT.

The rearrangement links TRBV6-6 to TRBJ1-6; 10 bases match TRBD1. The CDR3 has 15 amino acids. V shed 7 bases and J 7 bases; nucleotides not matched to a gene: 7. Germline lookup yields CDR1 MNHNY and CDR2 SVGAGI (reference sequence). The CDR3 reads CASTSSGQGNSPLHF. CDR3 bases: TGTGCCAGCACCTCTTCGGGACAGGGGAATTCACCCCTCCACTTT.

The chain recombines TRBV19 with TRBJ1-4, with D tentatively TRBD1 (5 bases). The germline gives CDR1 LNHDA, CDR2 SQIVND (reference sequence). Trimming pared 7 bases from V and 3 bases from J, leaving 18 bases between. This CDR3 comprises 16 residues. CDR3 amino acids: CASTRVWGAANEKLFF. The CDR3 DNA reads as TGTGCCAGTACCAGAGTATGGGGCGCAGCTAATGAAAAACTGTTTTTT.

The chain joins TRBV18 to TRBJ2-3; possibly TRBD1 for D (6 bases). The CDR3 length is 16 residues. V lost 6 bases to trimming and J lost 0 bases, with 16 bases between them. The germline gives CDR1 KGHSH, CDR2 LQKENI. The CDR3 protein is CASSTSTGRSTDTQYF. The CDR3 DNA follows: TGTGCCAGCTCCACATCGACAGGTAGGAGCACAGATACGCAGTATTTT. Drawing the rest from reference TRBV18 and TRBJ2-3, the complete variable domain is NAGVMQNPRHLVRRRGQEARLRCSPMKGHSHVYWYRQLPEEGLKFMVYLQKENIIDESGMPKERFSAEFPKEGPSILRIQQVVRGDSAAYFCASSTSTGRSTDTQYFGPGTRLTVL.

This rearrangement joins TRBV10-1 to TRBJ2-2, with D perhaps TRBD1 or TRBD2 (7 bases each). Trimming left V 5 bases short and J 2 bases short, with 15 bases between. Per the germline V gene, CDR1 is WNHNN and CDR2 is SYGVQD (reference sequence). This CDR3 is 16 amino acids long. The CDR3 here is CASSRGDRLNTGELFF. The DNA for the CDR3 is TGCGCCAGCAGTCGGGGGGACAGATTAAACACCGGGGAGCTGTTTTTT.